This paragraph reports one T cell receptor (beta chain). Its cognate antigen is unknown. This sample stems from a study of cytomegalovirus exposure and HLA in healthy donors. Findings and caveats of the study: In a later analysis, TCR beta V- and J-gene trimming was associated with a missense DCLRE1C variant. Per a later analysis, 15,000 to 20,000 TCR beta sequences showed association with HLA alleles at 0.05 false discovery rate.

PCR involved 60 Vbeta and 13 Jbeta primers. The protocol was immunoSEQ multiplex PCR, while the TCRdb copy is restricted to in-frame clones and leaves out a portion. The top ten hold around 1.6% of the sample, which has roughly 150,000 clones, approximately 80% seen once. The sample taken for sequencing was PBMCs. This receptor was obtained from a woman younger than 35 in good health and CMV-seronegative.

CDR3 coding DNA: TGCGCCAGCAGCGAAAGGACAGCCTTCTCTGGAAACACCATATATTTT. This codes for CASSERTAFSGNTIYF. The chain links TRBV5-1 to TRBJ1-3, with D possibly being TRBD1 (6 bases). The CDR3 extends over 16 amino acids. The V gene's germline CDR1 is SGHRS and CDR2 YFSETQ. V lost 4 bases to trimming and J lost 0 bases, with 14 bases between them.